A single sample gave rise to the 14 T cell receptor beta chains below, sequenced in a study of T-cell memory formation after mild COVID-19. TCRdb called the 5' RACE reads again in MiXCR, with one record for every CDR3 protein. The sample lists about 210,000 distinct CDR3 sequences; 27% were seen once. Sequenced input: PBMCs or a T cell subset sorted from them (not recorded which). All receptors derive from an adult woman who had mild COVID-19 (a few samples of this study predate the infection). Cell type and time point are not known.

The DNA of the CDR3 is TGTGCCTGGAGTCCAGGGACAGGGCGTAACGAGCAGTACTTC. Protein: CAWSPGTGRNEQYF. The chain links TRBV30 to TRBJ2-7; 9 bases line up with TRBD1. V shed 2 bases, J shed 5 bases, and the junction held 7 bases outside the gene matches. The CDR3 runs to 14 residues. Germline values: CDR1 GTSNPN, CDR2 SVGIG (reference sequence).

The chain joins TRBV28 to TRBJ2-7; 9 bases agree with TRBD1. The CDR3 sequence is 12 residues long. V lost 8 bases, J lost 3 bases, and 2 bases stayed unmatched. CDR1 MDHEN and CDR2 SYDVKM come from the germline V gene. CDR3 amino acids: CASRDRVYEQYF. The CDR3 region has the DNA TGTGCCAGCCGGGACAGGGTCTACGAGCAGTACTTC.

There are a few counts of this clonotype. The chain combines TRBV12-3 or TRBV12-4 with TRBJ2-7, with D possibly TRBD1 on 6 matching bases. V was pared by 6 bases and J by 0 bases, with 12 bases between. This CDR3 spans 14 amino acids. CDR3 sequence reads: CASRAGVSSYEQYF. CDR3 nucleotides: TGTGCCAGCAGGGCAGGGGTTAGCTCCTACGAGCAGTACTTC.

This chain links TRBV12-3 or TRBV12-4 with TRBJ1-2, with D unresolved. The CDR3 totals 14 residues. The V end was cut by 3 bases, the J end by 3 bases, with 11 bases between. CDR3 protein: CASSFGRAHYGYTF. The CDR3 nucleotides are TGTGCCAGCAGTTTCGGGCGTGCACACTATGGCTACACCTTC.

This clonotype was seen only a few times. This rearrangement joins TRBV30 to TRBJ2-1, with 14 bases identical to TRBD2. V was pared by 5 bases and J by 8 bases, with 8 bases of the junction left unmatched. The CDR3 has 15 residues. CDR1 GTSNPN and CDR2 SVGIG come from the germline V gene (reference sequence). The CDR3 loop is CAWALGTSGRDEQFF. CDR3 nucleotide sequence: TGTGCCTGGGCCCTAGGGACTAGCGGGAGAGATGAGCAGTTCTTC.

In this sample, this clonotype turned up a few times. V and J are TRBV3-1 and TRBJ2-2, with D unclear. The CDR3 loop spans 15 amino acids. CDR1 and CDR2 (germline): LGHDT, YNNKEL (reference sequence). V lost 3 bases to trimming and J lost 1 base, with 9 bases between them. CDR3 region: CASSQIALNTGELFF. CDR3 sequence (DNA): TGTGCCAGCAGCCAGATAGCCTTGAACACCGGGGAGCTGTTTTTT.

The chain is built from TRBV4-3 and TRBJ2-3; either TRBD1 or TRBD2 may supply D (5 bases each). The CDR3 has 17 amino acids. V gave up 0 bases and J gave up 0 bases, with 13 bases separating them. The germline CDR1 and CDR2 sequences are LGHNA and YSLEER. The CDR3 reads CASSQETGPSSTDTQYF. CDR3 DNA sequence: TGCGCCAGCAGCCAAGAGACGGGGCCCTCTAGCACAGATACGCAGTATTTT.

This clonotype was recorded a few times. V usage is TRBV6-5 and J usage is TRBJ2-2, with 9 bases that match TRBD2. Germline trimming cut 0 bases from V and 3 bases from J; bases unmatched to any gene: 2. This CDR3 is 16 amino acids long. CDR1 and CDR2 (germline): MNHEY, SVGAGI. The CDR3 bases are TGTGCCAGCAGTTACTCGACTAGCGGCTACACCGGGGAGCTGTTTTTT. Its protein is CASSYSTSGYTGELFF.

This rearrangement joins TRBV5-1 to TRBJ2-7; unclear D gene. CDR1 is SGHRS and CDR2 is YFSETQ in the germline V gene. The CDR3 loop spans 14 amino acids. Trimming removed 3 bases at V and 0 bases at J, with 10 bases between. CDR3 sequence: CASSSGRSSYEQYF. CDR3 bases: TGCGCCAGCAGCTCTGGACGGAGCTCCTACGAGCAGTACTTC.

This clonotype appeared a few times. The chain uses TRBV20-1 and TRBJ2-1; 11 bases are shared with TRBD2. The CDR3 covers 15 residues. V was clipped by 6 bases and J by 2 bases; unmatched bases: 6. CDR1 is DFQATT, CDR2 SNEGSKA, per germline (reference sequence). In DNA form, the CDR3 reads TGCAGTGCATTCGGGACTAGCGGTGCCTACAATGAGCAGTTCTTC. Amino acids: CSAFGTSGAYNEQFF.

J is TRBJ2-5 and V is TRBV23-1; 9 bases line up with TRBD2. TRBV23-1 falls under the ORF class, with uncertain function. The CDR3 has 19 residues. V dropped 7 bases and J dropped 5; count of bases not matched to a gene: 23. The CDR3 sequence: CASNPPRLAEGSRRETQYF. CDR3 sequence (DNA): TGCGCCAGCAACCCCCCTCGACTAGCGGAAGGGAGTAGGAGGGAGACCCAGTACTTC.

This chain connects TRBV2 to TRBJ2-4; 7 positions match TRBD1. CDR3 length: 14 residues. CDR1 is SNHLY, CDR2 FYNNEI, per germline. Losses at the gene ends were 6 bases for V and 8 bases for J; bases not matched to a gene: 10. The CDR3 bases are TGTGCCAGCAGACCGGGACAGTCGAAGGACATTCAGTACTTC. As protein: CASRPGQSKDIQYF.

This clonotype was picked up a small number of times. The gene calls are TRBV28 and TRBJ1-1, with D possibly matching TRBD1 (6 bases). The V gene lost 3 bases and the J gene lost 2 bases, with 10 bases spanning the gap. CDR1 and CDR2 (germline): MDHEN, SYDVKM. CDR3 length: 14 residues. In nucleotides, the CDR3 is TGTGCCAGCAGTTTCTCAGGGGTCAACACTGAAGCTTTCTTT. Translating it yields CASSFSGVNTEAFF.

V is TRBV3-1 and J is TRBJ2-2; D may be TRBD1 (6 bases). Per germline, CDR1 LGHDT and CDR2 YNNKEL (reference sequence). V was shortened by 1 base and J by 7 bases, with 13 bases between the two germline ends. The CDR3 has 15 amino acids. The CDR3 region has the DNA TGTGCCAGCAGCCAAGCGGGTTCCAGGGGCGGGGAGCTGTTTTTT. It is translated as CASSQAGSRGGELFF.